The clone carrying this T cell receptor beta chain showed up just once. The source of the sample is a study of T cell responses to AZD1222 COVID-19 vaccine. The CDR3 is 15 amino acids. Trimming shortened V by 4 bases and J by 7 bases, and 15 bases separated the two germline ends. Per germline, CDR1 SGDLS and CDR2 YYNGEE. Repertoires were generated with immunoSEQ multiplex PCR, while TCRdb's copy carries only in-frame clones and drops some. The data show about 140,000 clones, with 90% to 95% seen just once and approximately 7% held by the top ten. This chain joins TRBV9 and TRBJ1-6; the D is unclear. The sample was peripheral blood, taken 28 days after the second AZD1222 dose. The sequence was collected from an adult who received the AZD1222 COVID-19 vaccine. The CDR3: CASSSNTEDNSPLHF. The DNA of the CDR3 is TGTGCCAGCAGCTCCAACACCGAGGACAATTCACCCCTCCACTTT.